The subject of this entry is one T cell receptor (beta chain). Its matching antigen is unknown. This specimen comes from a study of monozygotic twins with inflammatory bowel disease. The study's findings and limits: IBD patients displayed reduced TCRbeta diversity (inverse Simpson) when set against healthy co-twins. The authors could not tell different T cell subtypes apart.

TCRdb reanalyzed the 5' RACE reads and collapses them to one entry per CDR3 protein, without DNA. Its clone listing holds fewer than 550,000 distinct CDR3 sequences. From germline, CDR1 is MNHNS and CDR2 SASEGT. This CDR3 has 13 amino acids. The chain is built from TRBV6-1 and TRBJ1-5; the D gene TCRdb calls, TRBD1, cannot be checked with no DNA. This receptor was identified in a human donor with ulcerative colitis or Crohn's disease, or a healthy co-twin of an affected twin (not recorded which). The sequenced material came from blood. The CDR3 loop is CATARDSLQPQHF.